The 4 T cell receptor beta chains below all came from one sample that was sequenced in a study of T-cell reconstitution after alpha-beta-depleted transplantation in children. Unique molecular identifiers were used in preparing the TCRbeta library. TCRdb passed the PCR reads through MiXCR, listing each CDR3 protein once. The data show about 100,000 distinct CDR3 sequences, 5% to 8% seen once. The source material was PBMCs, mostly from graft donor cells, sampled 360 days after TCRalphabeta/CD19-depleted stem cell transplant. Source of these receptors: a male patient between 2 and 15 years old who had a stem cell transplant for acute lymphoblastic leukemia, so the T cells may come from the graft donor.

Concerning this clonotype: A much larger clone sits a single nucleotide away, making a read error possible. The chain couples TRBV6-5 to TRBJ2-7; TRBD2 is a possible D gene (5 bases). Germline V CDR1 and CDR2: MNHEY, SVGAGI. The CDR3 length is 16 residues. The CDR3 DNA follows: TGTGCCAGCAGTTACTCCCTGGGGAGTTCTCTCTACGAGCATTACTTC. Translated, it gives CASSYSLGSSLYEHYF.

This clonotype was observed many times. The gene calls are TRBV12-3 or TRBV12-4 and TRBJ2-5; D ambiguous. Trimming left V 0 bases short and J 2 bases short, with 13 bases between. This CDR3 has 16 amino acids. CDR3 loop: CASSLADGPLQETQYF. DNA for the CDR3: TGTGCCAGCAGTTTAGCGGACGGACCTTTACAAGAGACCCAGTACTTC.

This clonotype was detected many times. The chain joins TRBV11-1 to TRBJ2-1; D gene ambiguous. In germline, CDR1 is SGHAT, CDR2 FQDESV (reference sequence). V was cut by 5 bases and J by 7 bases, with 9 bases left in between. The CDR3 loop spans 12 amino acids. The CDR3 sequence: CASSRRGNEQFF. In DNA, the CDR3 is TGTGCCAGCAGCCGAAGAGGAAATGAGCAGTTCTTC.

This clonotype was observed a few times. The CDR3 region has the DNA TGTGCCAGCAGTTTAGGCCCCTTAGGAGGGGGCAAAAACATTCAGTACTTC. Amino acids: CASSLGPLGGGKNIQYF. The J gene is TRBJ2-4, the V gene TRBV27; D is tentatively TRBD1 or TRBD2 (6 bases each). This CDR3 is 17 amino acids long. V lost 2 bases to trimming and J lost 3 bases, with 17 bases between them. Germline CDR1 reads MNHEY; CDR2 reads SMNVEV (reference sequence).